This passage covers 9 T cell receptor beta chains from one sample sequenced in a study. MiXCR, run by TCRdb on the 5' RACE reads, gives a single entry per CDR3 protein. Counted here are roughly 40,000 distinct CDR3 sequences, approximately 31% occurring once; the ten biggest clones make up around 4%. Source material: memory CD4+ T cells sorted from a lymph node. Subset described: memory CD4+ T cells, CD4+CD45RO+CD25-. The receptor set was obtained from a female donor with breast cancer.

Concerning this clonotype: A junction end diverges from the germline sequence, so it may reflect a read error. The CDR3: CASSLTNTGELFF. The CDR3 nucleotides are TGTGCTAGCAGCTTAACCAACACCGGGGAGCTGTTTTTT. The chain has TRBV7-7 and TRBJ2-2; unclear D gene. This CDR3 spans 13 amino acids. The germline gives CDR1 SSHAT, CDR2 FNYEAQ (reference sequence).

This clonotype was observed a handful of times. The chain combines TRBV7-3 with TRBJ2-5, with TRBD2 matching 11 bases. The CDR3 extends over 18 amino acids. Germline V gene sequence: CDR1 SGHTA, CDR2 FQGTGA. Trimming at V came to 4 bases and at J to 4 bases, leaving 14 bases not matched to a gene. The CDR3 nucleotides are TGTGCCAGCAGCTACGGGACTAGCGGCAGGAGAGAGGGAGAGACCCAGTACTTC. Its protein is CASSYGTSGRREGETQYF.

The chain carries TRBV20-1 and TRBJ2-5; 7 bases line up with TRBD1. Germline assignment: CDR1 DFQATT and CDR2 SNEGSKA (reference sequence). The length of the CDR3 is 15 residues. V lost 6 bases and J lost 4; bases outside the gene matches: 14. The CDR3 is CSAEDRERWGETQYF. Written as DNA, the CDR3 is TGCAGTGCAGAAGACAGGGAGAGATGGGGAGAGACCCAGTACTTC.

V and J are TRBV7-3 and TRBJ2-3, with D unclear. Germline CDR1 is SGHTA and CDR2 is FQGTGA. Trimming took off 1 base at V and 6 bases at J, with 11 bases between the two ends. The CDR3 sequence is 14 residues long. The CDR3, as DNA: TGTGCCAGCAGCTTAAGACCAGTGTCCGATACGCAGTATTTT. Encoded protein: CASSLRPVSDTQYF.

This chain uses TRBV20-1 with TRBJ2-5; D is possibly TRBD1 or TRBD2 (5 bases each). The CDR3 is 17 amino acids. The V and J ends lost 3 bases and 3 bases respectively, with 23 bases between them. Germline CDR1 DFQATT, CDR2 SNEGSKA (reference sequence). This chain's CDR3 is CSASYPGARLRKETQYF. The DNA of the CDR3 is TGCAGTGCTAGTTATCCCGGGGCGCGCTTAAGAAAAGAGACCCAGTACTTC.

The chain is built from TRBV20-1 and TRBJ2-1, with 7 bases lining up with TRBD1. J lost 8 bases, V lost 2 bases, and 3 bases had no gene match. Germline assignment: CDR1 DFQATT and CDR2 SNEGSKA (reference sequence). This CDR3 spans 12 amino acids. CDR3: CSARYRGHEQFF. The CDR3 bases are TGCAGTGCTAGATACAGGGGCCATGAGCAGTTCTTC.

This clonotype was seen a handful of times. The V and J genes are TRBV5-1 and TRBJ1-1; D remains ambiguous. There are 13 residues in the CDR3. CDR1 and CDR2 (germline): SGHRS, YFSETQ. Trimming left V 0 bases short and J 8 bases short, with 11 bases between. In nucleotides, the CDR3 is TGCGCCAGCAGCTTGGCAGACAAATTAGAAGCTTTCTTT. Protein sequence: CASSLADKLEAFF.

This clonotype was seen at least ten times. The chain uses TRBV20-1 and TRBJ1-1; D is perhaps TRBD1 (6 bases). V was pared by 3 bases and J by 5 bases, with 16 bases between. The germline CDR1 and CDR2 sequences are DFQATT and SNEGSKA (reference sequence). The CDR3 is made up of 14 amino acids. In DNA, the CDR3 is TGCAGTGCTAGCCCTCCCAGGGGAAGGACTGAAGCTTTCTTT. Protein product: CSASPPRGRTEAFF.

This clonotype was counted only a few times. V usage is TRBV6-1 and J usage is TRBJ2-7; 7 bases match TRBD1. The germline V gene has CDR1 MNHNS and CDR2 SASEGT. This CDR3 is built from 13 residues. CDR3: CAFGQESYYEQYF. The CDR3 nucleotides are TGTGCTTTCGGACAGGAGTCCTATTACGAGCAGTACTTC.